The 18 T cell receptor beta chains in this list originate from one sample, sequenced in a study of OX40 agonist ivuxolimab in advanced cancers. The protocol was immunoSEQ multiplex PCR, while the TCRdb copy is restricted to in-frame clones and leaves out a portion. The sample records about 75,000 clones, around 90% being singletons. Sequenced here: CD4+ or CD8+ T cells sorted from blood, sampled in a trial of the OX40 agonist ivuxolimab. These receptors all come from an adult with an advanced solid tumor such as melanoma, head and neck, liver or kidney cancer.

This chain connects TRBV18 to TRBJ2-3, with a weak D call TRBD1 (6 bases). The CDR3 covers 15 residues. Germline V gene sequence: CDR1 KGHSH, CDR2 LQKENI. V lost 3 bases and J 1 base, leaving 11 bases between the germline ends. CDR3 amino acids: CASSPIPGGTDTQYF. For the CDR3, the DNA is TGTGCCAGCTCACCGATTCCAGGGGGCACAGATACGCAGTATTTT.

The V and J genes are TRBV5-6 and TRBJ1-5; D might be TRBD1 (6 bases). Trimming removed 0 bases from V and 0 bases from J, with 10 bases in between. CDR3 length: 16 residues. Per the germline V gene, CDR1 is SGHDT and CDR2 is YYEEEE. DNA for the CDR3: TGTGCCAGCAGCTTGGCCGGAGGGGGTAGCAATCAGCCCCAGCATTTT. Its translation: CASSLAGGGSNQPQHF.

The V call is TRBV6-5, the J call TRBJ2-7; 9 bases are a match to TRBD2. The junction had 5 bases not matched to a gene; V was cut back by 6 bases and J by 2 bases. Germline CDR1 reads MNHEY; CDR2 reads SVGAGI. CDR3 length: 14 amino acids. CDR3 loop: CASRIAGVAYEQYF. The CDR3, as DNA: TGTGCCAGCAGGATAGCGGGAGTGGCCTACGAGCAGTACTTC.

This clone was observed a handful of times. The chain uses TRBV19 and TRBJ1-1, with TRBD1 as a possible D gene (6 bases). Deletions cut 6 bases from V and 2 bases from J, with 10 bases between. This CDR3 has 13 residues. CDR1 is LNHDA and CDR2 is SQIVND in the germline V gene (reference sequence). The CDR3 DNA reads as TGTGCCAGTAGGAGACAGGCAAACACTGAAGCTTTCTTT. Its protein product is CASRRQANTEAFF.

V gene TRBV7-2 combines with J gene TRBJ1-6; 7 bases match TRBD1. The V segment lost 5 bases and the J segment 9 bases; nucleotides outside the gene matches: 10. This CDR3 comprises 15 residues. Germline V CDR1 and CDR2: SGHTA, FQGNSA. CDR3 coding DNA: TGTGCCAGCAGCCCCAGGCCGGGACAGTTTTCACCCCTCCACTTT. It is translated as CASSPRPGQFSPLHF. The full variable domain, with the rest looked up from reference TRBV7-2 and TRBJ1-6, is GAGVSQSPSNKVTEKGKDVELRCDPISGHTALYWYRQSLGQGLEFLIYFQGNSAPDKSGLPSDRFSAERTGGSVSTLTIQRTQQEDSAVYLCASSPRPGQFSPLHFGNGTRLTVT.

The chain carries TRBV9 and TRBJ1-1; TRBD1 might be the D (5 bases). This CDR3 has 15 amino acids. The germline V and J ends were trimmed by 3 bases and 7 bases, with 19 bases remaining between them. Germline V gene sequence: CDR1 SGDLS, CDR2 YYNGEE. The CDR3 region has the DNA TGTGCCAGCAGCGCCGGGGCAGTTTCGTACGGTGAAGCTTTCTTT. Amino acid sequence: CASSAGAVSYGEAFF.

This clone was recorded once. The chain employs TRBV28 and TRBJ1-2, with D perhaps matching TRBD1 (6 bases). The V gene's germline CDR1 is MDHEN and CDR2 SYDVKM. This CDR3 spans 13 amino acids. V lost 6 bases, J lost 5 bases, and 13 bases lay in between. The CDR3 bases are TGTGCCAGCAGACCCGGGACACAGTATGGCTACACCTTC. It is translated as CASRPGTQYGYTF.

V and J are TRBV28 and TRBJ1-5; D uncertain. The CDR3 consists of 13 residues. Germline V gene sequence: CDR1 MDHEN, CDR2 SYDVKM. V lost 7 bases and J lost 4, with 11 bases in between. The DNA for the CDR3 is TGTGCCAGCACCAGAGGACCGAATCAGCCCCAGCATTTT. This encodes CASTRGPNQPQHF.

The V gene is TRBV28, the J gene TRBJ1-1, with D maybe TRBD1 (6 bases). Deletions cut 5 bases from V and 1 base from J, with 14 bases between. There are 15 residues in the CDR3. Germline V lookup: CDR1 MDHEN, CDR2 SYDVKM. This CDR3 reads CASSPGTRSNTEAFF. CDR3 DNA sequence: TGTGCCAGCAGTCCCGGGACACGGTCGAACACTGAAGCTTTCTTT. The complete variable domain, with remaining parts taken from reference TRBV28 and TRBJ1-1, reads DVKVTQSSRYLVKRTGEKVFLECVQDMDHENMFWYRQDPGLGLRLIYFSYDVKMKEKGDIPEGYSVSREKKERFSLILESASTNQTSMYLCASSPGTRSNTEAFFGQGTRLTVV.

Turning to this clone: This CDR3 is also generated by other DNA sequences in the sample. This chain joins TRBV29-1 and TRBJ2-2; D is possibly TRBD2 (6 bases). CDR1 SQVTM and CDR2 ANQGSEA come from the germline V gene. The CDR3 sequence is 14 residues long. The germline V and J ends were trimmed by 1 base and 4 bases, with 10 bases remaining between them. The CDR3 loop reads CSVEGGGSTGELFF. The CDR3 DNA sequence: TGCAGCGTTGAAGGTGGGGGGAGCACCGGGGAGCTGTTTTTT.

This clone was seen once. This chain links TRBV5-1 with TRBJ2-1; 8 bases fit TRBD1. The CDR3 runs 15 residues. Germline CDR1 and CDR2: SGHRS and YFSETQ. The V and J ends lost 4 bases and 6 bases, in that order; junction bases with no gene match: 9. The CDR3 nucleotides are TGCGCCAGCAGCCCGGGGACAGGAACTATCAATGAGCAGTTCTTC. This encodes CASSPGTGTINEQFF.

The chain combines TRBV27 with TRBJ2-7, with a tentative D call TRBD1 (6 bases). The V end lost 8 bases, the J end lost 0 bases, and 14 bases lay between the germline ends. CDR3 length equals 14 residues. Germline CDR1 reads MNHEY; CDR2 reads SMNVEV (reference sequence). The CDR3 region is CASARGFSSYEQYF. The CDR3 nucleotides are TGTGCCAGCGCCAGGGGATTCTCCTCCTACGAGCAGTACTTC.

The rearrangement links TRBV4-2 to TRBJ2-7; 7 nucleotides align to TRBD2. With 1 base clipped from V and 2 bases from J, the junction kept 5 bases outside the gene matches. Germline V CDR1 and CDR2: LGHNA, YNFKEQ. CDR3 length equals 15 residues. Here the CDR3 reads CASSQVVSGAYEQYF. For the CDR3, the DNA is TGTGCCAGCAGCCAAGTAGTAAGCGGGGCCTACGAGCAGTACTTC.

The chain uses TRBV29-1 and TRBJ1-2; no clear D gene. The CDR3 consists of 14 residues. V lost 6 bases to trimming and J lost 2 bases, with 16 bases between them. The germline V gene encodes CDR1 SQVTM and CDR2 ANQGSEA. CDR3 nucleotide sequence: TGCAGCGTGTTAGATCCGGGCCCCAACTATGGCTACACCTTC. This translates into CSVLDPGPNYGYTF.

The chain couples TRBV6-5 to TRBJ2-7, with 11 bases that match TRBD2. V shed 0 bases, J shed 3 bases, and the junction held 1 base outside the gene matches. Germline V gene sequence: CDR1 MNHEY, CDR2 SVGAGI. This CDR3 spans 15 amino acids. The CDR3 protein is CASSYSLAGDYEQYF. The CDR3 coding sequence is TGTGCCAGCAGTTACTCACTAGCGGGGGACTACGAGCAGTACTTC.

This chain links TRBV21-1 with TRBJ1-3. TRBV21-1 is labeled a pseudogene. The CDR3 consists of 18 residues. CDR3 in DNA: TGTGCCAGCAGCAATCCCCAAATACCGGGGGCGGGTGGAAACACCATATATTTT. This gives the protein CASSNPQIPGAGGNTIYF.

This chain uses TRBV5-1 with TRBJ2-3; 8 bases are a match to TRBD2. There are 17 residues in the CDR3. The junction had 10 bases not matched to a gene; V was cut back by 4 bases and J by 0 bases. Germline CDR1 SGHRS, CDR2 YFSETQ. The CDR3, as DNA: TGCGCCAGCAGCCCCGTGAGCGGGGGCCCTAGCACAGATACGCAGTATTTT. It yields the protein CASSPVSGGPSTDTQYF. Looking up the rest from reference TRBV5-1 and TRBJ2-3 gives the full variable domain: KAGVTQTPRYLIKTRGQQVTLSCSPISGHRSVSWYQQTPGQGLQFLFEYFSETQRNKGNFPGRFSGRQFSNSRSEMNVSTLELGDSALYLCASSPVSGGPSTDTQYFGPGTRLTVL.

This chain uses TRBV5-1 with TRBJ2-5; D may be TRBD2 (5 bases). The V and J ends lost 7 bases and 5 bases respectively, with 21 bases between them. The CDR3 loop spans 15 amino acids. CDR1 and CDR2 (germline): SGHRS, YFSETQ. The CDR3 reads CASGPGGQRGETQYF. The DNA of the CDR3 is TGCGCCAGCGGACCTGGCGGCCAAAGAGGGGAGACCCAGTACTTC.